Below are 7 T cell receptor beta chains sequenced from a single sample in a study of cytomegalovirus exposure and HLA in healthy donors. Sequencing was performed with immunoSEQ multiplex PCR; in TCRdb, only in-frame clones are kept and a portion is missing. The repertoire holds about 56,000 clones, 89% seen once, with 15% in the top ten. Sequenced input: PBMCs. The origin of the receptors is a woman aged 18-35 years in good health and CMV-seronegative.

The rearrangement joins TRBV19 to TRBJ2-1, with 8 bases lining up with TRBD2. CDR3 length: 17 residues. Germline V gene data show CDR1 as LNHDA and CDR2 as SQIVND (reference sequence). V gave up 6 bases and J gave up 5 bases; unmatched junction bases: 15. The CDR3 region has the DNA TGTGCCAGTAGCACTACCCCCTGGCGGGGGGAGAACAATGAGCAGTTCTTC. Translating gives CASSTTPWRGENNEQFF.

CDR3 coding DNA: TGTGCCAGCAGCCCGAGCGGGGGGGCCTCAGATACGCAGTATTTT. It is translated as CASSPSGGASDTQYF. The genes are TRBV13 and TRBJ2-3, with TRBD2 matching 10 bases. The germline V gene encodes CDR1 PRHDT and CDR2 FYEKMQ (reference sequence). The junction had 6 bases not matched to a gene; V was cut back by 5 bases and J by 4 bases. CDR3 size: 15 residues.

The CDR3 is CASRDSAETQYF. The CDR3 DNA sequence: TGCGCCAGCAGGGACAGCGCGGAGACCCAGTACTTC. This sequence joins TRBV5-1 and TRBJ2-5; TRBD1 might be the D (6 bases). The germline CDR1 and CDR2 sequences are SGHRS and YFSETQ. CDR3 length: 12 residues. Trimming pared 5 bases from V and 5 bases from J, leaving 10 bases between.

DNA of the CDR3: TGTGCCAGCAGCACTAGCGGACACACAGATACGCAGTATTTT. Residues: CASSTSGHTDTQYF. V gene TRBV7-2 combines with J gene TRBJ2-3; 8 bases are shared with TRBD2. CDR3 length: 14 residues. Unmatched junction bases numbered 3, after V lost 5 bases and J lost 2 bases. The germline V gene encodes CDR1 SGHTA and CDR2 FQGNSA.

V gene TRBV16 combines with J gene TRBJ1-5; D might be TRBD1 (6 bases). Germline assignment: CDR1 KGHSY and CDR2 FQNENV. Trimming shortened V by 4 bases and J by 4 bases, and 8 bases separated the two germline ends. This CDR3 spans 13 amino acids. CDR3 loop: CASSRDRNQPQHF. The CDR3 bases are TGTGCCAGCAGCCGAGACAGGAATCAGCCCCAGCATTTT.

V usage is TRBV19 and J usage is TRBJ1-5; 7 bases fit TRBD1. V gave up 8 bases and J gave up 4 bases; unmatched junction bases: 2. Germline-derived CDR1 and CDR2 are LNHDA and SQIVND (reference sequence). This CDR3 has 12 amino acids. The CDR3 sequence: CASGTANQPQHF. CDR3 sequence (DNA): TGTGCCAGTGGGACAGCGAATCAGCCCCAGCATTTT.

Only one count was recorded for this clone. V is TRBV5-3 and J is TRBJ1-5; TRBD1 agrees at 7 bases. TRBV5-3 is recorded as an ORF, its role being uncertain. The CDR3 extends over 17 amino acids. The ends lost 4 bases at V and 2 bases at J; junction bases unmatched: 12. The CDR3 DNA is TGTGCCAGAAGCCGCCCTAAGACAGGGTATGGCAATCAGCCCCAGCATTTT. The encoded protein is CARSRPKTGYGNQPQHF.